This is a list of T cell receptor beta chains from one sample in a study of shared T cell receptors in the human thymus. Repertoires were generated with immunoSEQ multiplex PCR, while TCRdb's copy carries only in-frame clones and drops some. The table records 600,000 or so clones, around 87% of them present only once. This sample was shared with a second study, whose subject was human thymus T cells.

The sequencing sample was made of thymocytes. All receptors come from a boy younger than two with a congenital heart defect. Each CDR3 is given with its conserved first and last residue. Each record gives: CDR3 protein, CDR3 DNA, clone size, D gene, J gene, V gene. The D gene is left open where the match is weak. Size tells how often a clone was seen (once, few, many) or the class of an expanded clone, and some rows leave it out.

CDR3 protein: CASSLTLTGGYEQYF; CDR3 DNA: TGTGCCAGCAGCTTAACTCTGACAGGGGGGTACGAGCAGTACTTC; clone size: .; D gene: TRBD1; J gene: TRBJ2-7; V gene: TRBV7-2
CDR3 protein: CVGRGARPYGYTF; CDR3 DNA: TGCGTTGGCAGGGGAGCCAGGCCTTATGGCTACACCTTC; clone size: .; D gene: .; J gene: TRBJ1-2; V gene: TRBV5-1
CDR3 protein: CAWSGPSGGSYNEQFF; CDR3 DNA: TGTGCCTGGAGTGGCCCGAGCGGGGGCAGCTACAATGAGCAGTTCTTC; clone size: .; D gene: TRBD2; J gene: TRBJ2-1; V gene: TRBV30
CDR3 protein: CASSHQGTSEEGTYEQYF; CDR3 DNA: TGTGCCAGTAGTCACCAGGGGACTAGCGAGGAAGGCACCTACGAGCAGTACTTC; clone size: .; D gene: TRBD2; J gene: TRBJ2-7; V gene: TRBV19
CDR3 protein: CASSLDAGLHSEQYF; CDR3 DNA: TGTGCCAGCAGCTTGGACGCGGGACTTCATTCCGAGCAGTACTTC; clone size: .; D gene: .; J gene: TRBJ2-7; V gene: TRBV5-6
CDR3 protein: CASSQTGTPSYNEQFF; CDR3 DNA: TGTGCCAGCAGCCAGACCGGGACACCCTCCTACAATGAGCAGTTCTTC; clone size: .; D gene: .; J gene: TRBJ2-1; V gene: TRBV7-2
CDR3 protein: CASSWRLAGGGETQYF; CDR3 DNA: TGTGCCAGCAGCTGGAGGCTAGCGGGAGGGGGGGAGACCCAGTACTTC; clone size: .; D gene: TRBD2; J gene: TRBJ2-5; V gene: TRBV13
CDR3 protein: CASSQGGPFYNEQFF; CDR3 DNA: TGTGCCAGCAGCCAAGGCGGGCCCTTTTACAATGAGCAGTTCTTC; clone size: .; D gene: .; J gene: TRBJ2-1; V gene: TRBV14
CDR3 protein: CASSQVVQGTTQYF; CDR3 DNA: TGCGCCAGCAGCCAAGTGGTACAGGGGACGACCCAGTACTTC; clone size: .; D gene: TRBD1; J gene: TRBJ2-5; V gene: TRBV4-3
CDR3 protein: CSVEVVLAGGSEQFF; CDR3 DNA: TGCAGCGTTGAAGTAGTACTAGCGGGGGGAAGTGAGCAGTTCTTC; clone size: .; D gene: TRBD2; J gene: TRBJ2-1; V gene: TRBV29-1
CDR3 protein: CSAILSLFYTF; CDR3 DNA: TGCAGTGCTATACTGTCGCTTTTCTACACCTTC; clone size: .; D gene: .; J gene: TRBJ1-2; V gene: TRBV20-1
CDR3 protein: CASSQTEGVPLDEQYF; CDR3 DNA: TGCGCCAGCAGCCAGACAGAAGGAGTACCCTTAGACGAGCAGTACTTC; clone size: .; D gene: .; J gene: TRBJ2-7; V gene: TRBV4-3
CDR3 protein: CASSDQGLGNTEAFF; CDR3 DNA: TGTGCCAGCAGCGACCAGGGTTTGGGGAACACTGAAGCTTTCTTT; clone size: .; D gene: .; J gene: TRBJ1-1; V gene: TRBV9
CDR3 protein: CASSLAGTYEQYF; CDR3 DNA: TGCGCCAGCAGCTTGGCAGGTACCTACGAGCAGTACTTC; clone size: .; D gene: .; J gene: TRBJ2-7; V gene: TRBV5-1
CDR3 protein: CASSTASGNYEQYF; CDR3 DNA: TGTGCCAGTAGTACCGCCAGCGGGAATTACGAGCAGTACTTC; clone size: few; D gene: TRBD2; J gene: TRBJ2-7; V gene: TRBV19
CDR3 protein: CAHARGQGAGGANVLTF; CDR3 DNA: TGTGCCCACGCCCGTGGACAGGGGGCGGGGGGGGCCAACGTCCTGACTTTC; clone size: .; D gene: TRBD1; J gene: TRBJ2-6; V gene: TRBV30
CDR3 protein: CASSILQETQYF; CDR3 DNA: TGCGCCAGCAGCATTTTACAAGAGACCCAGTACTTC; clone size: .; D gene: .; J gene: TRBJ2-5; V gene: TRBV5-1
CDR3 protein: CASSIRGPGANVLTF; CDR3 DNA: TGTGCCAGTAGTATTAGGGGGCCTGGGGCCAACGTCCTGACTTTC; clone size: once; D gene: TRBD1; J gene: TRBJ2-6; V gene: TRBV19
CDR3 protein: CASSCTGDYQETQYF; CDR3 DNA: TGCGCCAGCAGCTGCACCGGGGACTACCAAGAGACCCAGTACTTC; clone size: .; D gene: .; J gene: TRBJ2-5; V gene: TRBV5-1
CDR3 protein: CASSPWTSGCVEQYF; CDR3 DNA: TGTGCCAGCAGCCCCTGGACTAGCGGTTGCGTCGAGCAGTACTTC; clone size: .; D gene: TRBD2; J gene: TRBJ2-7; V gene: TRBV5-6
CDR3 protein: CASSPRQGSQPQHF; CDR3 DNA: TGTGCCAGCAGTCCCCGACAGGGAAGTCAGCCCCAGCATTTT; clone size: .; D gene: TRBD1; J gene: TRBJ1-5; V gene: TRBV27
CDR3 protein: CASSQEWGDRDRGYEQYF; CDR3 DNA: TGCGCCAGCAGCCAAGAATGGGGGGACCGGGACAGGGGATACGAGCAGTACTTC; clone size: once; D gene: TRBD1; J gene: TRBJ2-7; V gene: TRBV4-1
CDR3 protein: CASRDSHEQYF; CDR3 DNA: TGTGCCAGCAGGGACAGCCACGAGCAGTACTTC; clone size: .; D gene: .; J gene: TRBJ2-7; V gene: TRBV2
CDR3 protein: CAWRGLSSNGTSKTQYF; CDR3 DNA: TGTGCCTGGAGGGGTCTGAGTTCTAACGGGACATCGAAGACCCAGTACTTC; clone size: .; D gene: .; J gene: TRBJ2-5; V gene: TRBV30
CDR3 protein: CAYVTGTHYEQYF; CDR3 DNA: TGTGCCTATGTGACAGGGACCCACTACGAGCAGTACTTC; clone size: .; D gene: TRBD1; J gene: TRBJ2-7; V gene: TRBV30
CDR3 protein: CSVGRGGRLYEQYF; CDR3 DNA: TGCAGCGTTGGAAGGGGGGGAAGACTCTACGAGCAGTACTTC; clone size: .; D gene: .; J gene: TRBJ2-7; V gene: TRBV29-1
CDR3 protein: CASSLTKSLAKNIQYF; CDR3 DNA: TGTGCCAGCAGTTTAACTAAGTCCCTAGCCAAAAACATTCAGTACTTC; clone size: .; D gene: .; J gene: TRBJ2-4; V gene: TRBV28
CDR3 protein: CASRATGRTEAFF; CDR3 DNA: TGTGCCAGCAGGGCAACAGGGCGCACTGAAGCTTTCTTT; clone size: .; D gene: .; J gene: TRBJ1-1; V gene: TRBV27
CDR3 protein: CASGLGEQVMNTEAFF; CDR3 DNA: TGTGCTAGTGGCCTGGGAGAGCAGGTGATGAACACTGAAGCTTTCTTT; clone size: .; D gene: .; J gene: TRBJ1-1; V gene: TRBV12-5
CDR3 protein: CASSQDIRRDREHNSPLHF; CDR3 DNA: TGCGCCAGCAGCCAAGATATAAGGCGGGACAGGGAGCATAATTCACCCCTCCACTTT; clone size: .; D gene: TRBD1; J gene: TRBJ1-6; V gene: TRBV4-1
CDR3 protein: CSAILGSGGANEQFF; CDR3 DNA: TGCAGCGCAATACTTGGTTCGGGAGGGGCCAATGAGCAGTTCTTC; clone size: .; D gene: TRBD2; J gene: TRBJ2-1; V gene: TRBV29-1
CDR3 protein: CASSWPSGIGETQYF; CDR3 DNA: TGTGCCAGCAGCTGGCCTAGCGGGATTGGAGAGACCCAGTACTTC; clone size: .; D gene: TRBD2; J gene: TRBJ2-5; V gene: TRBV7-2
CDR3 protein: CASREGNQETQYF; CDR3 DNA: TGCGCCAGCCGGGAGGGGAACCAAGAGACCCAGTACTTC; clone size: .; D gene: TRBD2; J gene: TRBJ2-5; V gene: TRBV5-1
CDR3 protein: CASNYSGERESEAKNIQYF; CDR3 DNA: TGTGCCAGCAATTACTCAGGGGAGCGGGAGAGTGAAGCCAAAAACATTCAGTACTTC; clone size: .; D gene: TRBD2; J gene: TRBJ2-4; V gene: TRBV28
CDR3 protein: CASSPGDGRRHYEQYF; CDR3 DNA: TGTGCCAGCAGTCCAGGGGACGGGCGAAGGCACTACGAGCAGTACTTC; clone size: .; D gene: .; J gene: TRBJ2-7; V gene: TRBV27
CDR3 protein: CASTTTGGRLAGELFF; CDR3 DNA: TGTGCCAGTACCACGACGGGGGGGCGACTCGCCGGGGAGCTGTTTTTT; clone size: .; D gene: TRBD2; J gene: TRBJ2-2; V gene: TRBV19
CDR3 protein: CSVSGFHEQYF; CDR3 DNA: TGCAGCGTTTCAGGGTTTCACGAGCAGTACTTC; clone size: .; D gene: .; J gene: TRBJ2-7; V gene: TRBV29-1
CDR3 protein: CASSEGLAFYEQYF; CDR3 DNA: TGCGCCAGCAGTGAGGGACTAGCGTTCTACGAGCAGTACTTC; clone size: .; D gene: TRBD2; J gene: TRBJ2-7; V gene: TRBV10-2
CDR3 protein: CASSEPFGTAYYYGYTF; CDR3 DNA: TGTGCCAGCAGTGAACCTTTTGGGACAGCATATTACTATGGCTACACCTTC; clone size: .; D gene: TRBD1; J gene: TRBJ1-2; V gene: TRBV6-1
CDR3 protein: CASSLVPSGGGNTGELFF; CDR3 DNA: TGTGCCAGCAGCTTGGTTCCAAGCGGGGGTGGGAACACCGGGGAGCTGTTTTTT; clone size: .; D gene: TRBD2; J gene: TRBJ2-2; V gene: TRBV5-6
CDR3 protein: CASSQDLRGNQPQHF; CDR3 DNA: TGCGCCAGCAGCCAAGATCTAAGGGGGAATCAGCCCCAGCATTTT; clone size: .; D gene: .; J gene: TRBJ1-5; V gene: TRBV4-1